These 19 T cell receptor beta chains share one sample of origin, sequenced in a study of beta chain features in type 1 diabetes. Their recognized antigens are unknown. The study's findings and limits: Shorter TCRB CDR3s, moderately but significantly so, marked every one of the four CD4+ subsets in Type 1 diabetes patients.

The sequenced template was cDNA made from the entire isolated RNA. Assay: immunoSEQ multiplex PCR; the TCRdb copy retains only in-frame clones and omits some. The profile covers about 650,000 clones, with 12% appearing a single time and roughly 0.12% taken by the ten largest. The sequenced material came from naive CD4+ T cells from blood. The receptors come from a man aged 25-40 years with type 1 diabetes.

This chain joins TRBV9 and TRBJ2-7, with 9 bases aligning to TRBD2. Germline lookup yields CDR1 SGDLS and CDR2 YYNGEE. Unmatched junction bases numbered 5, after V lost 5 bases and J lost 2 bases. The CDR3 length is 14 residues. The DNA for the CDR3 is TGTGCCAGCAGTTCAGCGGGGGGCCCCTACGAGCAGTACTTC. Amino acids: CASSSAGGPYEQYF.

In its sample, this clone was seen a few times. V gene TRBV29-1 combines with J gene TRBJ2-5; TRBD2 is a possible D gene (5 bases). V lost 8 bases, J lost 0 bases, and 16 bases lay in between. Germline V gene lookup returns CDR1 SQVTM and CDR2 ANQGSEA. The CDR3 has 14 amino acids. CDR3 nucleotide sequence: TGCAGCTTAAGAAGCTCGGGGTACCAAGAGACCCAGTACTTC. This encodes CSLRSSGYQETQYF.

This clone turned up a few times. The chain combines TRBV7-2 with TRBJ1-1; D is undetermined. The germline V gene encodes CDR1 SGHTA and CDR2 FQGNSA. V lost 0 bases, J lost 7 bases, and 18 bases lay in between. This CDR3 has 16 amino acids. The CDR3 coding sequence is TGTGCCAGCAGCTTAGCGCTAAGTCTTGGTTCGGTTGAAGCTTTCTTT. This sequence encodes CASSLALSLGSVEAFF.

This clone was recorded a few times. The CDR3 DNA is TGTGCCTGGAGTCCCGGGACAGCGGCCCTGGAGCAGTACTTC. This codes for CAWSPGTAALEQYF. V and J are TRBV30 and TRBJ2-7; 7 positions agree with TRBD1. Germline V gene lookup returns CDR1 GTSNPN and CDR2 SVGIG (reference sequence). Trimming cost V 2 bases and J 7 bases; bases outside gene matches: 11. The CDR3 length is 14 residues.

A few counts support this clone. The CDR3 protein is CASSTLAGLTDTQYF. CDR3 bases: TGTGCCAGTAGCACTCTAGCGGGGCTCACAGATACGCAGTATTTT. The chain links TRBV19 to TRBJ2-3, with TRBD2 matching 9 bases. Germline V gene lookup returns CDR1 LNHDA and CDR2 SQIVND (reference sequence). The CDR3 is 15 residues long. V shed 6 bases and J 2 bases; nucleotides not matched to a gene: 6.

The chain carries TRBV7-2 and TRBJ1-5, with D hard to call. The CDR3 contains 15 residues. Between the trimmed V and J ends, which lost 7 bases and 7 bases, there was a span of 20 bases. Germline-derived CDR1 and CDR2 are SGHTA and FQGNSA. The CDR3, as DNA: TGTGCCAGCACCCTCCTAGGACGGGGAGGCCAGCCCCAGCATTTT. Protein sequence: CASTLLGRGGQPQHF. Together with reference TRBV7-2 and TRBJ1-5, the CDR3 gives the full variable domain: GAGVSQSPSNKVTEKGKDVELRCDPISGHTALYWYRQSLGQGLEFLIYFQGNSAPDKSGLPSDRFSAERTGGSVSTLTIQRTQQEDSAVYLCASTLLGRGGQPQHFGDGTRLSIL.

The V call is TRBV18, the J call TRBJ2-1; TRBD1 might be the D (6 bases). Germline V CDR1 and CDR2: KGHSH, LQKENI. The CDR3 totals 16 residues. The germline V and J ends were trimmed by 2 bases and 7 bases, with 18 bases remaining between them. The CDR3 bases are TGTGCCAGCTCACCAATACAGGGATGGGATGGGAATGAGCAGTTCTTC. Translating it yields CASSPIQGWDGNEQFF.

The CDR3 DNA reads as TGTGCCAGTAGTATCCGCGGTCGGACACCGAACACTGAAGCTTTCTTT. This gives the protein CASSIRGRTPNTEAFF. The chain links TRBV19 to TRBJ1-1; D might be TRBD1 (5 bases). CDR3 length: 16 residues. CDR1 LNHDA and CDR2 SQIVND come from the germline V gene (reference sequence). Trimming took 3 bases from V and 1 from J, leaving 15 bases between them. The full variable domain, with the rest looked up from reference TRBV19 and TRBJ1-1, is DGGITQSPKYLFRKEGQNVTLSCEQNLNHDAMYWYRQDPGQGLRLIYYSQIVNDFQKGDIAEGYSVSREKKESFPLTVTSAQKNPTAFYLCASSIRGRTPNTEAFFGQGTRLTVV.

The chain links TRBV4-2 to TRBJ2-4; D remains ambiguous. V was trimmed by 1 base and J by 10 bases, leaving 11 bases between them. The CDR3 spans 13 residues. The germline CDR1 and CDR2 sequences are LGHNA and YNFKEQ. This CDR3 reads CASSQGDTDIQYF. The CDR3 DNA sequence: TGTGCCAGCAGCCAAGGAGACACCGATATTCAGTACTTC.

The V gene is TRBV19, the J gene TRBJ2-5; 7 bases line up with TRBD1. Germline trimming cut 3 bases from V and 4 bases from J; bases unmatched to any gene: 5. Germline-derived CDR1 and CDR2 are LNHDA and SQIVND (reference sequence). The CDR3 runs to 14 residues. DNA of the CDR3: TGTGCCAGTAGTATTGGGACAGTCTCAGAGACCCAGTACTTC. This gives the protein CASSIGTVSETQYF.

This clone was picked up a small number of times. The chain is built from TRBV28 and TRBJ2-2; D unclear. The CDR3 spans 15 residues. CDR1 and CDR2 (germline): MDHEN, SYDVKM. V gave up 1 base and J gave up 4 bases, with 10 bases separating them. This chain's CDR3 is CASSLSGRRTGELFF. The CDR3 DNA sequence: TGTGCCAGCAGTTTATCGGGCAGACGCACCGGGGAGCTGTTTTTT.

This chain links TRBV19 with TRBJ1-6; 9 bases agree with TRBD1. With V trimmed by 7 bases and J by 8 bases, 3 bases remained unmatched. The CDR3 sequence is 13 residues long. Germline V gene data show CDR1 as LNHDA and CDR2 as SQIVND (reference sequence). In DNA form, the CDR3 reads TGTGCCAGTATGGACAGGGGTGATTCACCCCTCCACTTT. It specifies CASMDRGDSPLHF. The full variable domain, with the rest looked up from reference TRBV19 and TRBJ1-6, is DGGITQSPKYLFRKEGQNVTLSCEQNLNHDAMYWYRQDPGQGLRLIYYSQIVNDFQKGDIAEGYSVSREKKESFPLTVTSAQKNPTAFYLCASMDRGDSPLHFGNGTRLTVT.

The gene calls are TRBV23-1 and TRBJ1-2; 10 bases align to TRBD1. TRBV23-1 has ORF status, its function being uncertain. The ends lost 0 bases at V and 5 bases at J; junction bases unmatched: 12. The CDR3 covers 18 residues. As DNA, the CDR3 is TGCGCCAGCAGTCAATCGGCTCGGACAGGGGGGTGGGATTATGGCTACACCTTC. This translates into CASSQSARTGGWDYGYTF.

This clone came up a few times. The V and J genes are TRBV9 and TRBJ1-2, with 7 bases matching TRBD1. Germline assignment: CDR1 SGDLS and CDR2 YYNGEE. V trimming: 3 bases; J trimming: 2 bases; junction bases outside the gene matches: 4. This CDR3 spans 14 amino acids. DNA of the CDR3: TGTGCCAGCAGCGCCTCGACAGGGAACTATGGCTACACCTTC. It yields the protein CASSASTGNYGYTF.

The chain links TRBV4-3 to TRBJ1-2, with TRBD1 matching 9 bases. J lost 3 bases, V lost 8 bases, and 10 bases had no gene match. CDR1 LGHNA and CDR2 YSLEER come from the germline V gene. The CDR3 is made up of 15 amino acids. CDR3 sequence: CASAPGQGIYYGYTF. In DNA, the CDR3 is TGCGCCAGCGCACCCGGACAGGGGATTTACTATGGCTACACCTTC.

This clone was observed a handful of times. This chain connects TRBV7-2 to TRBJ1-4, with TRBD1 identical over 8 bases. Germline CDR1 reads SGHTA; CDR2 reads FQGNSA. The length of the CDR3 is 15 residues. J gave up 10 bases and V 5 bases, and 12 bases lay outside the gene matches. The CDR3 is CASSTRQGRIGKLFF. The CDR3 region has the DNA TGTGCCAGCAGCACCCGACAGGGGAGAATTGGAAAACTGTTTTTT.

This clone has more than one count but fewer than ten. The chain combines TRBV9 with TRBJ2-7; D possibly corresponds to TRBD1 (6 bases). V lost 4 bases, J lost 2 bases, and 19 bases lay in between. This CDR3 contains 16 residues. Per germline, CDR1 SGDLS and CDR2 YYNGEE. CDR3 protein: CASSPQSGTYPYEQYF. CDR3 nucleotides: TGTGCCAGCAGCCCACAGTCCGGGACATACCCCTACGAGCAGTACTTC.

This clone was counted a few times. This chain connects TRBV5-1 to TRBJ2-2; D might be TRBD1 (6 bases). The CDR3 runs 16 residues. Trimming pared 3 bases from V and 1 base from J, leaving 13 bases between. Germline values: CDR1 SGHRS, CDR2 YFSETQ. This CDR3 is CASSSQTGMNTGELFF. The CDR3 DNA sequence: TGCGCCAGCAGCTCTCAGACAGGAATGAACACCGGGGAGCTGTTTTTT.

The genes are TRBV7-2 and TRBJ1-2; 10 nucleotides agree with TRBD1. The CDR3 covers 14 residues. The junction had 2 bases not matched to a gene; V was cut back by 4 bases and J by 3 bases. Germline values: CDR1 SGHTA, CDR2 FQGNSA. The CDR3, as DNA: TGTGCCAGCAGCTCGGGACAGGGGTACTATGGCTACACCTTC. This codes for CASSSGQGYYGYTF.